This TCR beta chain was identified in a study of shared clonotypes between healthy human individuals. Regarding the study as a whole: In contrast to clonotypes shared by all four donors, non-shared clonotypes had lower generation probabilities. Roughly 4.6% of naive CD4 clonotypes were common to a few donors.

About this clone: Its cognate antigen is unknown.

CD8 memory was a combination that joined CD45RO+ cells with CCR7-negative CD45RA+ TemRA cells. V lost 4 bases and J lost 3, with 7 bases in between. This CDR3 has 13 residues. Germline V gene lookup returns CDR1 MDHEN and CDR2 SYDVKM. Measured with immunoSEQ multiplex PCR; TCRdb has only the in-frame clones, and not every one. The data show 85,000 to 100,000 clones, around two thirds seen once. The sequencing input was memory CD8+ T cells sorted from blood. Subset described: CD45RO+ cells pooled with CCR7-negative TemRA cells. The source of this sequence is a man aged 30-40 years in good health. The chain is built from TRBV28 and TRBJ1-5; D is possibly TRBD1 (6 bases). The CDR3 bases are TGTGCCAGCAGTTCAGGGGCCAATCAGCCCCAGCATTTT. It encodes CASSSGANQPQHF.